Listed here are 18 T cell receptor beta chains from one sample, sequenced in a study of shared clonotypes between healthy human individuals. Profiling relied on immunoSEQ multiplex PCR, and the TCRdb table lists in-frame clones only, not all of them. The sample has 1.5 million to 2.5 million clones; about 94% are singletons. CD45RO-negative CD8 cells positively selected for CCR7 made up the naive population, which excluded terminally differentiated effector memory CD45RA+ cells. Sequencing was done on a sample of naive CD8+ T cells sorted from blood. Receptors originate from a man aged 18 to 29 in good health.

The rearrangement links TRBV5-6 to TRBJ2-5; either TRBD1 or TRBD2 may fit D (5 bases each). Germline V gene data show CDR1 as SGHDT and CDR2 as YYEEEE. V shed 6 bases and J shed 5 bases, with 20 bases lying between them. The CDR3 extends over 15 amino acids. Written as DNA, the CDR3 is TGTGCCAGCACCTCACGAGGGGTTCCGGGGGAGACCCAGTACTTC. It translates to CASTSRGVPGETQYF.

The V and J genes are TRBV5-5 and TRBJ2-7; TRBD1 might be the D (6 bases). Germline CDR1 reads SGHKS; CDR2 reads YYEKEE (reference sequence). This CDR3 is built from 15 residues. V was trimmed by 4 bases and J by 0 bases, leaving 14 bases between them. This CDR3 reads CASSKDRSSSYEQYF. Here the CDR3 DNA reads TGTGCCAGCAGCAAAGACAGGTCGAGCTCCTACGAGCAGTACTTC.

Of note for this clone: This same CDR3 is encoded by further DNA sequences in the sample. The rearrangement uses TRBV13 and TRBJ2-7; TRBD1 aligns across 8 bases. V was clipped by 5 bases and J by 4 bases; unmatched bases: 7. The CDR3 sequence is 14 residues long. Germline CDR1 PRHDT, CDR2 FYEKMQ (reference sequence). The CDR3 loop reads CASSPPDRGYEQYF. The CDR3 nucleotides read TGTGCCAGCAGCCCCCCCGACAGGGGTTACGAGCAGTACTTC. The full variable domain, its missing parts supplied by reference TRBV13 and TRBJ2-7, is AAGVIQSPRHLIKEKRETATLKCYPIPRHDTVYWYQQGPGQDPQFLISFYEKMQSDKGSIPDRFSAQQFSDYHSELNMSSLELGDSALYFCASSPPDRGYEQYFGPGTRLTVT.

This clone was picked up one time. The V and J genes are TRBV10-1 and TRBJ1-1; 9 bases agree with TRBD1. The CDR3 has 14 amino acids. The V segment lost 6 bases and the J segment 5 bases; nucleotides outside the gene matches: 7. Germline V CDR1 and CDR2: WNHNN, SYGVQD (reference sequence). CDR3 protein: CASSPDRGVTEAFF. The CDR3 nucleotides read TGCGCCAGCAGCCCGGACAGGGGTGTGACTGAAGCTTTCTTT.

The chain combines TRBV6-5 with TRBJ2-3; perhaps TRBD2 as D (6 bases). This CDR3 contains 14 residues. Trimming shortened V by 2 bases and J by 5 bases, and 11 bases separated the two germline ends. From germline, CDR1 is MNHEY and CDR2 SVGAGI. The CDR3 DNA is TGTGCCAGCAGTTACGCGGGGACGGGAGATACGCAGTATTTT. As protein: CASSYAGTGDTQYF.

The rearrangement joins TRBV19 to TRBJ1-1, with 7 nucleotides matching TRBD1. Germline CDR1 LNHDA, CDR2 SQIVND (reference sequence). The J segment lost 4 bases and the V segment lost 8 bases, leaving 7 bases of the junction unmatched. The CDR3 loop spans 13 amino acids. Here the CDR3 reads CASHGTAVTEAFF. The DNA of the CDR3 is TGTGCCAGTCACGGGACAGCCGTCACTGAAGCTTTCTTT.

The V gene is TRBV5-4, the J gene TRBJ1-6; possible D gene TRBD1, 6 bases. Trimming left V 0 bases short and J 10 bases short, with 17 bases between. CDR1 is SGHNT and CDR2 is YYREEE in the germline V gene (reference sequence). This CDR3 contains 16 residues. CDR3 region: CASSLDWGASGSPLHF. CDR3 in DNA: TGTGCCAGCAGCTTGGATTGGGGGGCATCTGGGTCACCCCTCCACTTT.

The chain combines TRBV7-9 with TRBJ2-7; possibly TRBD2 for D (5 bases). The CDR3 covers 14 residues. Germline V gene sequence: CDR1 SEHNR, CDR2 FQNEAQ (reference sequence). V was clipped by 0 bases and J by 2 bases, with 8 bases between them. CDR3 amino acids: CASSLALATYEQYF. The CDR3, as DNA: TGTGCCAGCAGCTTAGCTCTAGCCACCTACGAGCAGTACTTC.

A note on this clone: Other DNA sequences within the sample encode an identical CDR3. The chain couples TRBV13 to TRBJ2-1; a weak D match, TRBD2 (5 bases). The V end was cut by 0 bases, the J end by 6 bases, with 6 bases between. Germline-derived CDR1 and CDR2 are PRHDT and FYEKMQ (reference sequence). The CDR3 is made up of 13 amino acids. The CDR3 DNA reads TGTGCCAGCAGCTTAGGCGAGGGCAATGAGCAGTTCTTC. It specifies CASSLGEGNEQFF.

The V gene is TRBV14, the J gene TRBJ1-2, with no clear D. V dropped 4 bases and J dropped 2 bases, with 20 bases sitting between them. The CDR3 is made up of 17 amino acids. Germline CDR1 SGHDN, CDR2 FVKESK. The CDR3 loop is CASSPHSRNSPNYGYTF. CDR3 coding DNA: TGTGCCAGCAGCCCACATAGTAGGAACAGCCCAAACTATGGCTACACCTTC.

V is TRBV27 and J is TRBJ2-5; weak D call: TRBD1 (5 bases). Germline values: CDR1 MNHEY, CDR2 SMNVEV (reference sequence). V gave up 0 bases and J gave up 5 bases, with 10 bases separating them. The CDR3 contains 14 residues. The CDR3, as DNA: TGTGCCAGCAGTTTATCGCCAGGGCTTGAGACCCAGTACTTC. This codes for CASSLSPGLETQYF.

The chain has TRBV19 and TRBJ1-2; D is ambiguous. Germline assignment: CDR1 LNHDA and CDR2 SQIVND (reference sequence). This CDR3 has 13 amino acids. Trimming cost V 3 bases and J 4 bases, with 9 bases left between them. The CDR3 DNA reads as TGTGCCAGTAGTATTAGGTCTTTCTATGGCTACACCTTC. It is translated as CASSIRSFYGYTF.

The V call is TRBV4-1, the J call TRBJ2-1; 13 bases fit TRBD2. This CDR3 has 17 residues. The ends lost 0 bases at V and 4 bases at J; junction bases unmatched: 3. Germline values: CDR1 MGHRA, CDR2 YSYEKL. The CDR3 loop is CASSQEETSGGYNEQFF. The CDR3 region has the DNA TGCGCCAGCAGCCAAGAAGAGACTAGCGGGGGGTACAATGAGCAGTTCTTC.

This clone has only one observation. J is TRBJ2-6 and V is TRBV7-6; D gene ambiguous. The CDR3 extends over 12 amino acids. Trimming shortened V by 7 bases and J by 0 bases, and 1 base separated the two germline ends. Germline CDR1 reads SGHVS; CDR2 reads FNYEAQ. The chain's CDR3 is CASTSGANVLTF. CDR3 bases: TGTGCCAGCACCTCTGGGGCCAACGTCCTGACTTTC. The full variable domain, in which reference TRBV7-6 and TRBJ2-6 provide the parts outside the CDR3, is GAGVSQSPRYKVTKRGQDVALRCDPISGHVSLYWYRQALGQGPEFLTYFNYEAQQDKSGLPNDRFSAERPEGSISTLTIQRTEQRDSAMYRCASTSGANVLTFGAGSRLTVL.

The V and J genes are TRBV7-9 and TRBJ2-1, with 13 nucleotides matching TRBD2. With V trimmed by 2 bases and J by 8 bases, 12 bases remained unmatched. Germline V gene sequence: CDR1 SEHNR, CDR2 FQNEAQ (reference sequence). The length of the CDR3 is 18 residues. This CDR3 is CASSLISTGTSGIDEQFF. CDR3 in DNA: TGTGCCAGCAGCTTAATTTCGACCGGGACTAGCGGGATCGATGAGCAGTTCTTC.

The chain links TRBV4-1 to TRBJ1-4; D might be TRBD1 (5 bases). V lost 1 base, J lost 12 bases, and 9 bases lay in between. CDR1 MGHRA and CDR2 YSYEKL come from the germline V gene. This CDR3 is 12 amino acids long. CDR3 protein: CASSQGRGELFF. The CDR3 DNA is TGCGCCAGCAGCCAAGGACGGGGGGAACTGTTTTTT.

The chain carries TRBV27 and TRBJ2-2; D not resolved. Looked up from germline, CDR1 is MNHEY and CDR2 is SMNVEV (reference sequence). The CDR3 loop spans 13 amino acids. The V end lost 7 bases, the J end lost 1 base, and 7 bases lay between the germline ends. CDR3 region: CASTWGNTGELFF. In nucleotides, the CDR3 is TGTGCCAGCACTTGGGGGAACACCGGGGAGCTGTTTTTT.

V gene TRBV19 combines with J gene TRBJ1-6; D is possibly TRBD1 (5 bases). Trimming stripped 2 bases from V and 7 bases from J, with 21 bases between. CDR1 LNHDA and CDR2 SQIVND come from the germline V gene (reference sequence). This CDR3 spans 18 amino acids. The CDR3 coding sequence is TGTGCCAGTAGTATACGACAGATGGAGTGGAATAGGAATTCACCCCTCCACTTT. This translates into CASSIRQMEWNRNSPLHF.